The table lists the clone carrying this T cell receptor beta chain with many counts. The antigen remains undetermined. The V gene's germline CDR1 is MDHEN and CDR2 SYDVKM. The CDR3 runs 15 residues. With 5 bases removed from V and 6 bases from J, the gap between germline ends came to 19 bases. The record originates from a study of glioma-infiltrating T cells. Findings and caveats of the study: A blood CDR3 motif signature was depleted in highly divergent patients.

The iRepertoire nested amplicon-rescue multiplex PCR amplified TCR alpha and beta CDR3s from RNA. TCRdb re-derived calls from the multiplex PCR reads in MiXCR, one entry per CDR3 protein. Altogether more than 350,000 distinct CDR3 sequences are present, less than 50% being singletons, with the ten largest covering more than 10%. The gene calls are TRBV28 and TRBJ1-2; possible D gene TRBD1, 6 bases. The source is a human donor with low-grade glioma or glioblastoma, undergoing nonglioma brain surgery, or in good health (not recorded which). Input material: glioma tissue, nonneoplastic brain tissue, or PBMCs (not recorded which). The CDR3 DNA sequence: TGTGCCAGCAGTGCAGGGGCGGTTCGAATTGATGGCTACACCTTC. It translates to CASSAGAVRIDGYTF.